This T cell receptor (beta chain) stems from a study of T cell responses to AZD1222 COVID-19 vaccine. Overall study findings and caveats: Unmutated regions of variants are reportedly targeted by nearly half of spike-specific TCRs.

J lost 13 bases, V lost 1 base, and 7 bases had no gene match. The CDR3 has 12 residues. Looked up from germline, CDR1 is SGHAT and CDR2 is FQNNGV. With regard to this clone: Antigen specificity is unknown.

TCRdb's table, derived via immunoSEQ multiplex PCR, lists solely in-frame clones and lacks some. The data hold approximately 28,000 clones, with 88% observed a single time. This chain connects TRBV11-2 to TRBJ2-7; 7 nucleotides agree with TRBD2. The starting material was peripheral blood, obtained 28 days after the second AZD1222 dose. The sequence derives from an adult who received the AZD1222 COVID-19 vaccine. CDR3 residues: CASSLVEQGLYF. DNA of the CDR3: TGTGCCAGCAGCTTAGTGGAGCAGGGACTATACTTC.